This T cell receptor (beta chain) was captured in a study of shared clonotypes between healthy human individuals. Study at large: Used for every donor were three CD4 naive, three CD4 memory, two CD8 naive and one CD8 memory plate. Overall study results and limits: Larger estimated richness was generally seen in naive subsets than in memory subsets.

For every subset, genomic DNA was evenly distributed across several immunoSEQ plates. Per sorted-subset replicate PCR, input was roughly 200 ng DNA, representing tens of thousands of T cell genomes. Clones were sequenced by immunoSEQ multiplex PCR, and TCRdb holds only the in-frame ones, with some missing. The repertoire holds a few million clones, with approximately 94% as singletons. This clone has a handful of counts. The antigen remains unidentified. The sequence was obtained from a man aged 18-30 years in good health. The sample taken for sequencing was naive CD4+ T cells sorted from blood. Subset noted: CD45RA+ positively selected.

CDR3 in DNA: TGTGCCAGCAGTTACGAACGCCGCGAGACCCAGTACTTC. This encodes CASSYERRETQYF. The J gene is TRBJ2-5, the V gene TRBV6-5; D is unresolved. This CDR3 has 13 residues. V was cut by 2 bases and J by 5 bases, with 9 bases left in between. Germline CDR1 is MNHEY and CDR2 is SVGAGI.